The 24 T cell receptor beta chains given below trace back to one sample, sequenced in a study of shared clonotypes between healthy human individuals. Clones were read by immunoSEQ multiplex PCR, and TCRdb kept only the in-frame ones, dropping some. The repertoire includes some 690,000 clones, 90% of them detected once, and around a third sits in the top ten. Sequencing was performed on memory CD8+ T cells from PBMCs. Subset described: CD45RO+ cells pooled with CCR7-negative TemRA cells. The receptors were gathered from a young man in good health. Some clones in this sample may be carry-over from other donors' samples.

The gene calls are TRBV5-1 and TRBJ2-7; D gene unclear. V shed 2 bases and J shed 3 bases, with 12 bases lying between them. CDR3 size: 14 residues. Germline V gene lookup returns CDR1 SGHRS and CDR2 YFSETQ. CDR3 protein: CASSLGRNFYEQYF. DNA for the CDR3: TGCGCCAGCAGCTTAGGGCGGAATTTCTACGAGCAGTACTTC.

The chain uses TRBV6-5 and TRBJ2-7; 11 nucleotides line up with TRBD1. Germline lookup yields CDR1 MNHEY and CDR2 SVGAGI. CDR3 length equals 15 residues. Trimming took 2 bases from V and 3 from J; bases not matched to a gene: 3. CDR3 sequence: CASSYTGQGGYEQYF. The DNA of the CDR3 is TGTGCCAGCAGTTACACGGGACAGGGGGGCTACGAGCAGTACTTC.

The genes are TRBV27 and TRBJ2-1, with 12 bases lining up with TRBD2. The J segment lost 7 bases and the V segment lost 2 bases, leaving 9 bases of the junction unmatched. This CDR3 region has 17 residues. Germline V CDR1 and CDR2: MNHEY, SMNVEV (reference sequence). CDR3 in amino acids: CASSLVPSGRALNEQFF. The CDR3 coding sequence is TGTGCCAGCAGTTTAGTGCCTAGCGGGAGGGCCCTGAATGAGCAGTTCTTC.

The genes are TRBV7-6 and TRBJ2-7; no definite D call. CDR1 and CDR2 (germline): SGHVS, FNYEAQ. V gave up 5 bases and J gave up 2 bases, with 16 bases separating them. The CDR3 consists of 15 residues. In nucleotides, the CDR3 is TGTGCCAGCAGCCCCTCCATGGGAATCCCCTACGAGCAGTACTTC. Translating gives CASSPSMGIPYEQYF.

The sample holds one count of this clone. The sample holds other DNA sequences that translate to the same CDR3. The chain has TRBV27 and TRBJ2-3; possibly TRBD1 for D (6 bases). The CDR3 contains 13 residues. Germline lookup yields CDR1 MNHEY and CDR2 SMNVEV (reference sequence). With 1 base removed from V and 6 bases from J, the gap between germline ends came to 8 bases. The CDR3, as DNA: TGTGCCAGCAGTTTATACAGGGAGGATACGCAGTATTTT. Translation gives CASSLYREDTQYF.

This clone was counted a single time. J is TRBJ2-7 and V is TRBV9; 8 bases are shared with TRBD1. The germline V gene encodes CDR1 SGDLS and CDR2 YYNGEE. The CDR3 spans 13 residues. With V trimmed by 3 bases and J by 6 bases, 5 bases remained unmatched. The CDR3 here is CASSAGQVAEQYF. For the CDR3, the DNA is TGTGCCAGCAGCGCGGGACAGGTCGCCGAGCAGTACTTC. The whole variable domain, remainder taken from reference TRBV9 and TRBJ2-7, is DSGVTQTPKHLITATGQRVTLRCSPRSGDLSVYWYQQSLDQGLQFLIQYYNGEERAKGNILERFSAQQFPDLHSELNLSSLELGDSALYFCASSAGQVAEQYFGPGTRLTVT.

The chain recombines TRBV28 with TRBJ2-7; the match to TRBD2 covers 11 bases. Looked up from germline, CDR1 is MDHEN and CDR2 is SYDVKM. The CDR3 is 15 amino acids. V gave up 6 bases and J gave up 3 bases; unmatched junction bases: 7. The CDR3 spells CASSLGLAVGYEQYF. Written as DNA, the CDR3 is TGTGCCAGCAGCCTGGGACTAGCGGTGGGCTACGAGCAGTACTTC.

The chain recombines TRBV18 with TRBJ2-3; D is uncertain. There are 12 residues in the CDR3. Germline V gives CDR1 KGHSH, CDR2 LQKENI. Trimming shortened V by 4 bases and J by 2 bases, and 4 bases separated the two germline ends. In DNA, the CDR3 is TGTGCCAGCTCACGGGACACAGATACGCAGTATTTT. This codes for CASSRDTDTQYF.

V is TRBV7-8 and J is TRBJ2-7; D is perhaps TRBD1 (6 bases). Looked up from germline, CDR1 is SGHVS and CDR2 is FQNEAQ. V lost 4 bases and J 6 bases, leaving 16 bases between the germline ends. The length of the CDR3 is 14 residues. CDR3 nucleotides: TGTGCCAGCAGCTGGAGGACGGACAGAGGCGAGCAGTACTTC. This codes for CASSWRTDRGEQYF. Drawing the rest from reference TRBV7-8 and TRBJ2-7, the complete variable domain is GAGVSQSPRYKVAKRGQDVALRCDPISGHVSLFWYQQALGQGPEFLTYFQNEAQLDKSGLPSDRFFAERPEGSVSTLKIQRTQQEDSAVYLCASSWRTDRGEQYFGPGTRLTVT.

The J gene is TRBJ2-1, the V gene TRBV7-2; 7 bases agree with TRBD1. J was trimmed by 3 bases and V by 5 bases; bases with no gene match: 19. Germline-derived CDR1 and CDR2 are SGHTA and FQGNSA. The CDR3 loop spans 19 amino acids. CDR3 bases: TGTGCCAGCAGCCCCCGACACCGCAGGACAGGTTTACTCTACAATGAGCAGTTCTTC. It is translated as CASSPRHRRTGLLYNEQFF. The full variable domain, rest sourced from reference TRBV7-2 and TRBJ2-1, is GAGVSQSPSNKVTEKGKDVELRCDPISGHTALYWYRQSLGQGLEFLIYFQGNSAPDKSGLPSDRFSAERTGGSVSTLTIQRTQQEDSAVYLCASSPRHRRTGLLYNEQFFGPGTRLTVL.

This chain uses TRBV5-1 with TRBJ1-2; tentatively, D is TRBD1 (6 bases). The length of the CDR3 is 12 residues. Germline V gene sequence: CDR1 SGHRS, CDR2 YFSETQ. V was clipped by 10 bases and J by 7 bases, with 17 bases between them. The CDR3 region has the DNA TGCGCCTCAGCTGGGGCGACAGGTGGCTACACCTTC. Translating gives CASAGATGGYTF. The entire variable domain, with the rest obtained from reference TRBV5-1 and TRBJ1-2, is as follows: KAGVTQTPRYLIKTRGQQVTLSCSPISGHRSVSWYQQTPGQGLQFLFEYFSETQRNKGNFPGRFSGRQFSNSRSEMNVSTLELGDSALYLCASAGATGGYTFGSGTRLTVV.

V and J are TRBV15 and TRBJ2-4, with D unclear. V was shortened by 1 base and J by 6 bases, with 10 bases between the two germline ends. The CDR3 runs 14 residues. The germline V gene encodes CDR1 LNHNV and CDR2 YYDKDF (reference sequence). CDR3 sequence (DNA): TGTGCCACCAGCAGAGGACCCGAAGGAAACATTCAGTACTTC. Translating gives CATSRGPEGNIQYF.

This chain connects TRBV27 to TRBJ2-7; 7 bases line up with TRBD2. The V gene's germline CDR1 is MNHEY and CDR2 SMNVEV (reference sequence). Trimming took 1 base from V and 0 from J; bases not matched to a gene: 3. The CDR3 is made up of 15 amino acids. CDR3 DNA sequence: TGTGCCAGCAGTTTATGGGAGGGCCACTCCTACGAGCAGTACTTC. This encodes CASSLWEGHSYEQYF.

The chain links TRBV9 to TRBJ2-2; 10 bases are shared with TRBD1. Germline lookup yields CDR1 SGDLS and CDR2 YYNGEE. The trim removed 3 bases at V and 4 bases at J, leaving 3 bases unmatched. CDR3 size: 15 residues. The CDR3 nucleotides read TGTGCCAGCAGCGGACAGGGGGCGGCCACCGGGGAGCTGTTTTTT. It codes for CASSGQGAATGELFF.

J is TRBJ2-6 and V is TRBV28; D is possibly TRBD1 (5 bases). This CDR3 contains 15 residues. The germline V and J ends were trimmed by 2 bases and 2 bases, with 7 bases remaining between them. The germline V gene encodes CDR1 MDHEN and CDR2 SYDVKM. CDR3 sequence reads: CASSLQGPGANVLTF. The CDR3 nucleotides are TGTGCCAGCAGTTTACAGGGCCCTGGGGCCAACGTCCTGACTTTC. Variable domain in full (rest from reference TRBV28 and TRBJ2-6): DVKVTQSSRYLVKRTGEKVFLECVQDMDHENMFWYRQDPGLGLRLIYFSYDVKMKEKGDIPEGYSVSREKKERFSLILESASTNQTSMYLCASSLQGPGANVLTFGAGSRLTVL.

The genes are TRBV11-2 and TRBJ2-7, with 9 bases identical to TRBD2. Trimming took 7 bases from V and 0 from J; bases not matched to a gene: 7. The CDR3 covers 15 residues. Looked up from germline, CDR1 is SGHAT and CDR2 is FQNNGV. The CDR3 nucleotides are TGTGCCAGCAAGGGTAGCGGGGGATTCTCCTACGAGCAGTACTTC. Translating it yields CASKGSGGFSYEQYF.

The chain joins TRBV19 to TRBJ2-7; TRBD1 matches 11 bases. This CDR3 has 15 residues. Germline-derived CDR1 and CDR2 are LNHDA and SQIVND (reference sequence). Losses at the gene ends were 1 base for V and 3 bases for J; bases not matched to a gene: 2. The CDR3 reads CASSIGTGGFYEQYF. CDR3 DNA sequence: TGTGCCAGTAGTATAGGGACAGGGGGCTTCTACGAGCAGTACTTC. Combining the CDR3 with reference TRBV19 and TRBJ2-7 gives the whole variable domain DGGITQSPKYLFRKEGQNVTLSCEQNLNHDAMYWYRQDPGQGLRLIYYSQIVNDFQKGDIAEGYSVSREKKESFPLTVTSAQKNPTAFYLCASSIGTGGFYEQYFGPGTRLTVT.

The V call is TRBV27, the J call TRBJ2-7; D is unresolved. The length of the CDR3 is 14 residues. Per germline, CDR1 MNHEY and CDR2 SMNVEV (reference sequence). V was cut by 8 bases and J by 5 bases, with 19 bases left in between. The CDR3 sequence: CASVLGGVDNEQYF. The CDR3 bases are TGTGCCAGCGTCCTGGGTGGGGTCGACAACGAGCAGTACTTC.

The chain links TRBV4-1 to TRBJ2-1; D is undetermined. This CDR3 spans 15 amino acids. Per germline, CDR1 MGHRA and CDR2 YSYEKL. V gave up 4 bases and J gave up 9 bases, with 19 bases separating them. The CDR3 nucleotides are TGCGCCAGCAGCCTATTCGACCCCGGTGGCGGTGAGCAGTTCTTC. Translating gives CASSLFDPGGGEQFF.

This chain's CDR3 is CASSYASRGEQFF. CDR3 DNA sequence: TGTGCCAGCAGTTACGCTAGTCGGGGTGAGCAGTTCTTC. The chain couples TRBV6-5 to TRBJ2-1, with TRBD2 as a possible D gene (5 bases). Germline V gene data show CDR1 as MNHEY and CDR2 as SVGAGI. This CDR3 is built from 13 residues. Trimming took off 2 bases at V and 9 bases at J, with 11 bases between the two ends.

The V gene is TRBV27, the J gene TRBJ2-6, with a possible D match to TRBD1 (5 bases). The CDR3 has 18 amino acids. The V end was cut by 1 base, the J end by 0 bases, with 13 bases between. Germline lookup yields CDR1 MNHEY and CDR2 SMNVEV (reference sequence). The CDR3 DNA sequence: TGTGCCAGCAGTTTATTCCCAGGGTCCGCCTCTGGGGCCAACGTCCTGACTTTC. Encoded protein: CASSLFPGSASGANVLTF.

The chain recombines TRBV28 with TRBJ2-7, with 10 bases identical to TRBD2. The germline V gene has CDR1 MDHEN and CDR2 SYDVKM. The V and J ends lost 7 bases and 3 bases, in that order; junction bases with no gene match: 6. CDR3 length: 14 residues. Written as DNA, the CDR3 is TGTGCCAGCAATCCCGGGACTAGCGACTACGAGCAGTACTTC. Translating gives CASNPGTSDYEQYF.

The count of this clone is one. The V and J genes are TRBV28 and TRBJ2-2; 8 bases align to TRBD2. The V segment lost 3 bases and the J segment 5 bases; nucleotides outside the gene matches: 8. CDR3 length: 16 residues. Germline CDR1 MDHEN, CDR2 SYDVKM. DNA for the CDR3: TGTGCCAGCAGTTTGCCAGCGGGAGTTGTGACCGGGGAGCTGTTTTTT. Translation gives CASSLPAGVVTGELFF.

The chain combines TRBV27 with TRBJ2-7, with 8 nucleotides matching TRBD2. Germline CDR1 is MNHEY and CDR2 is SMNVEV (reference sequence). This CDR3 has 17 residues. With 2 bases clipped from V and 5 bases from J, the junction kept 14 bases outside the gene matches. The CDR3 DNA follows: TGTGCCAGCAGTTTAGTTACACTAGCGGATGGGGGCGACGAGCAGTACTTC. Its protein product is CASSLVTLADGGDEQYF.